The T cell receptor (beta chain) described here comes from a study of T cells expressing NK-cell markers. For the study at large: Seven of the eight sequenced donors were classified as HCMV-seropositive, and one was classified as seronegative.

Study conclusions and caveats: Dominant NKG2C+ clonotypes made up about 1.0-7.5% of CD8+ T cells in a handful of donors.

Concerning this clonotype: As yet, its antigen is unknown.

Production of TCR beta cDNA relied on 5'RACE template switching with UMIs. From the 5' RACE reads, TCRdb lists one entry per CDR3 protein and no DNA. This table lists about 380,000 distinct CDR3 sequences. Input material: blood T cells: a sorted CD56 or NKG2C T cell subset, CD4+ or CD8+ T cells, or bulk PBMC T cells (not recorded which). The TCR was taken from a man aged 18-70 years in good health.

The CDR3 protein is CSARGGAHEKLFF. This chain uses TRBV20-1 with TRBJ1-4; TCRdb returns TRBD1, unconfirmable since there is no DNA. This CDR3 has 13 residues. In germline, CDR1 is DFQATT, CDR2 SNEGSKA (reference sequence).